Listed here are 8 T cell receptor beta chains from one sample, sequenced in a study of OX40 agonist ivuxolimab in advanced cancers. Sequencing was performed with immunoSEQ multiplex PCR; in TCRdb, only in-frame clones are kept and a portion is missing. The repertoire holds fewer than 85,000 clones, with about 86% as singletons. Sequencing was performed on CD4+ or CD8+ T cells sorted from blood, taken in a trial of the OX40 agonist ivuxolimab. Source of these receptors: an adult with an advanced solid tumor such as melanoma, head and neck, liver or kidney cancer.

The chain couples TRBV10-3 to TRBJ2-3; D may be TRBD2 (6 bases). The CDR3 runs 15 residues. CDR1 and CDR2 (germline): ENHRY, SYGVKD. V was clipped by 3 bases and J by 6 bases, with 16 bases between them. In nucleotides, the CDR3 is TGTGCCATCAGTGATAATTGGGGAGGTGACGATACGCAGTATTTT. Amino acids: CAISDNWGGDDTQYF.

CDR3 in amino acids: CASSERRVANYGYTF. CDR3 DNA sequence: TGTGCCAGCAGTGAAAGACGGGTTGCTAACTATGGCTACACCTTC. The chain recombines TRBV2 with TRBJ1-2; D unresolved. V was trimmed by 2 bases and J by 0 bases, leaving 10 bases between them. Germline values: CDR1 SNHLY, CDR2 FYNNEI. This CDR3 spans 15 amino acids.

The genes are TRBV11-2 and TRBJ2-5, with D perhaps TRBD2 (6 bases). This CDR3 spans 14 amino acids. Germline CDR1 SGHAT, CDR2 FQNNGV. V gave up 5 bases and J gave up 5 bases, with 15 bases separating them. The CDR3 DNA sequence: TGTGCCAGCAGCCCTCCTGCAGGGAGGGAGACCCAGTACTTC. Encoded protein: CASSPPAGRETQYF.

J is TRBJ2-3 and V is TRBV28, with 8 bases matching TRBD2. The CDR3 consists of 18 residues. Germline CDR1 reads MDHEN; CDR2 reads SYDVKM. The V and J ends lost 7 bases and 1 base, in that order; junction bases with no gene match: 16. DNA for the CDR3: TGTGCCAGCACCCAGGGGCGGGGTAGCGGGGTCCGCACAGATACGCAGTATTTT. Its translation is CASTQGRGSGVRTDTQYF.

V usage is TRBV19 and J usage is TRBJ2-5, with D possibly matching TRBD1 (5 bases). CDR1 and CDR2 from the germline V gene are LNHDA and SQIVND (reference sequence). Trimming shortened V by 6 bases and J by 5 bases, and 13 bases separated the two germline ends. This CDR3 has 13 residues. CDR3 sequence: CASRTDLSETQYF. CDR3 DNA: TGTGCCAGTAGGACAGACCTGTCGGAGACCCAGTACTTC. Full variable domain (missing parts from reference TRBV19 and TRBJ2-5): DGGITQSPKYLFRKEGQNVTLSCEQNLNHDAMYWYRQDPGQGLRLIYYSQIVNDFQKGDIAEGYSVSREKKESFPLTVTSAQKNPTAFYLCASRTDLSETQYFGPGTRLLVL.

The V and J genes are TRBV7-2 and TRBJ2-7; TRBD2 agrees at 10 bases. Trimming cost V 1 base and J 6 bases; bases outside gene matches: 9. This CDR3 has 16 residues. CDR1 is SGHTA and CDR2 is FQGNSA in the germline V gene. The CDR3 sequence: CASSLEERLAGGEQYF. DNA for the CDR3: TGTGCCAGCAGCTTAGAAGAAAGACTAGCGGGTGGCGAGCAGTACTTC.

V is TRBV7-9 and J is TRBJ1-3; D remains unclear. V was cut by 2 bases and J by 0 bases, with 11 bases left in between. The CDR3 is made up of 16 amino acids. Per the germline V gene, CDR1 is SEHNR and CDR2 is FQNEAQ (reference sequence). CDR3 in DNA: TGTGCCAGCAGCTTACGGGCCCCGAGCTCTGGAAACACCATATATTTT. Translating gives CASSLRAPSSGNTIYF.

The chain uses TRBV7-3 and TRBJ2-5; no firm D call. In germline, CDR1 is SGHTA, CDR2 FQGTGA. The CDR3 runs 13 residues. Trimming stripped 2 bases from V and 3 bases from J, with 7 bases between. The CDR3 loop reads CASSLQYEETQYF. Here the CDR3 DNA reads TGTGCCAGCAGCTTACAATACGAAGAGACCCAGTACTTC.